This TCR beta chain was retrieved from a study of cytomegalovirus exposure and HLA in healthy donors (dated by TCRdb to 2017 to 2019). Regarding the study in general: An earlier analysis of approximately 590 of the donors reported roughly 270 Gb of sequence data and some 100 million unique TCR beta sequences from about 180 million T cells. Along with the approximately 650-subject first cohort, a separate validation cohort of about 110 different subjects was used. An earlier analysis of approximately 580 of the donors used high-throughput TCR beta sequencing to judge whether each TCR beta V gene segment behaved as functional or pseudogenic. The study was designed to test whether signatures of past pathogen exposure could be identified by cataloging public T cell receptors. In a later analysis, previously published TCR beta repertoires from some 640 donors were re-analyzed and high-resolution HLA genotyping was added so that TCR occurrence patterns could be studied. Among about 410 genotyped donors of the cohort, an average of roughly 230,000 unique TCR beta nucleotide sequences was sequenced per donor, of which approximately 19% were non-productive. To predict cytomegalovirus infection status, the study combined high-throughput TCR immunosequencing, statistical association of individual TCRs with disease status, and machine learning. An early release that covered about 600 HLA-typed donors contained approximately 290 gigabases of sequencing data and some 87 million unique TCR sequences. Alongside the repertoire data, information on donor age, sex, ethnicity and CMV serostatus was compiled. All discovery cohort repertoires had been generated using a single sequencing platform. Using immunosequencing, the study profiled T cell repertoires from 500 to 800 subjects and related those repertoires to cytomegalovirus serostatus. Genome-wide SNP genotypes for about 60% of the roughly 700 donors were used in a later genetic analysis, which treated that subset as a discovery cohort. A handful of DR-DQ haplotypes were handled as single units for association and clustering because linkage in the cohort was strong. Of the approximately 400 genotyped donors, approximately 80% fell in the genetic ancestry cluster associated with self-reported Caucasian donors. HLA typing covered class I and class II loci at four-digit resolution. The number of typed donors differed by locus: about 629-640 for A, B, C, DRB1 and DQB1; roughly 510 for DQA1; 606 for DPA1; and about 450 for DPB1. In the later analysis, no new phenotypic data were used to find candidate immune exposures; instead, reliance was placed on TCR beta sequences and their occurrence across donors.

Results and caveats for the whole study, not just this receptor: In an earlier analysis of 500 to 650 of the donors, most TCR beta V segments appeared in productive rearrangements about 87% or about 30% of the time, broadly matching IMGT annotations. The only immune exposure information available for the cohort was CMV serostatus. Assigning TCR associations to individual alleles was difficult when HLA alleles, especially DR and DQ, strongly co-occurred. The cohort was sequenced for TCR beta chains only, and without alpha or paired-chain data the features that could be detected were limited. In a later analysis, HLA-associated TCR beta chains were found to be more clonally expanded and to have lower generation probabilities than equally common non-associated chains. A further reported finding was that TCR beta sequences accurately predicted the HLA-A and HLA-B alleles for most subjects in the first cohort. Because counts were too low, roughly 17 rarely observed V segments, including chromosome 9 orphons, were left out of the earlier analysis of roughly 600 of the donors. The classifier was reported to diagnose cytomegalovirus status with high specificity and sensitivity in both the original and validation cohorts. The sequencing pipeline was judged likely to have produced a cluster of highly shared sequence variants as a technical artifact. A later genetic analysis reported fewer N-insertions in productive TCRs among donors in an Asian-associated ancestry cluster than the roughly 700-donor mean. Some IMGT-functional V segments, including TRBV6-2 and TRBV6-3, could not be told apart with the 87-base-pair reads, so those segments were excluded. While some public TCRs were present in many individuals, most TCR sequences turned up only very rarely across donors. The authors suggested that the approach could potentially be generalized to other disease states and immunological phenotypes. V-gene and J-gene trimming of TCR beta chains was associated with a missense DCLRE1C variant in a later genetic analysis, and the association was replicated in an independent cohort. Presence/absence analyses assumed roughly uniform sequencing depth across donors, an assumption that may not hold. HLA typing was unavailable for some donors at each locus, so association tests used only the typed subset. In the study, 150 to 200 TCR beta chains were listed as associated with cytomegalovirus. According to a later analysis, most CMV-associated TCR beta chains appeared to be HLA-restricted, and the HLA associations seemed to be driven largely by CMV exposure. According to a later analysis, parvovirus B19, influenza, CMV and Epstein-Barr virus appeared linked to several top co-occurrence clusters. In a later analysis, TCR association rates were found to vary across HLA loci, with the most associated TCRs seen for DRB1 alleles and the fewest for HLA-C alleles. In vitro tests confirmed that three of the cytomegalovirus-associated TCR beta chains recognize cytomegalovirus antigens. A later analysis associated approximately 17,000 TCR beta sequences with specific HLA alleles at a false discovery rate of 0.05. Correlated functional status among segregating V segments might be attributable to linkage disequilibrium, but an unknown experimental factor could not be ruled out.

The cohort consisted of 650 to 700 healthy bone marrow donors. At the time of sampling, every cohort member was nominally healthy, though immune exposures that went unrecorded were likely present. The donor was CMV seronegative and belonged to the group of over 300 seronegative cohort members. A peripheral blood sample was collected from each donor, and TCR beta sequencing was performed on peripheral blood mononuclear cells. Genomic DNA extraction from the blood cell samples was performed with the Qiagen DNeasy Blood Extraction Kit. The method was the immunoSEQ multiplex PCR assay. The multiplex PCR relied on a mix of 60 forward primers for TCR Vbeta segments and 13 reverse primers for TCR Jbeta segments. Amplification of the CDR3 region of rearranged TCR beta genes was performed with a multiplex PCR assay on genomic DNA. The amplified TCR beta libraries were sequenced on the Illumina HiSeq System as 87-base-pair reads. Per the source publication's procedure: In a later analysis, tens of millions of unique TCR beta chains were counted across the roughly 610 repertoires, and roughly 10 million of these chains were shared by at least two donors. A nearest-neighbor algorithm error-corrected the raw reads and collapsed the reads into unique sequences, merging closely related sequences to remove PCR and sequencing errors. V, D and J gene segments were assigned by aligning CDR3 sequences to IMGT reference sequences. For a sequence to be retained, a match of at least six nucleotides to both a V gene segment and a J gene segment was required. Rearrangements were called productive when the CDR3 lacked stop codons and stayed in frame with V and J; all others were non-productive. Following IMGT convention, CDR3 was defined as the stretch from the second conserved V-encoded cysteine to the conserved J-encoded phenylalanine. In an earlier analysis of more than 550 of the donors, sequences lacking an unambiguous match to a single V gene segment were excluded. An earlier analysis of 550 to 650 of the donors classified V segments as functional when productive rearrangements were above 56.7% and as segregating when the standard deviation between donors was above 5%. To diagnose cytomegalovirus status from the catalog of TCR beta chain sequences, a statistical classification framework was built. V and J gene assignment, in a later analysis, came from comparing TCR nucleotide sequences with IMGT/GENE-DB human TR gene sequences. A later analysis assigned CDR3 sequences and most-parsimonious VDJ recombination scenarios with the TCRdist pipeline. In a later analysis, each TCR beta chain was defined by its CDR3 amino acid sequence together with its V-gene family, and reads lacking a unique V-gene family were excluded. To address suspected cross-contamination and a sequencing artifact, a later analysis removed around 600 highly shared, low-generation-probability nucleotide sequences. In a later analysis, a clonal expansion index was calculated for each public chain from normalized within-repertoire ranks of inferred template counts. A later analysis computed generation probabilities with a VDJ recombination model fitted to out-of-frame rearrangements, and checked the results against IGoR. In a later analysis, hypergeometric tests were used to score TCR-TCR, TCR-HLA and TCR-CMV co-occurrence, with a repertoire-size bias correction applied to TCR pairs. To estimate false discovery rates, a later analysis permuted the HLA or CMV assignments 20 times. In a later analysis, co-occurring TCRs were grouped using DBSCAN, and TCRdist sequence similarity was added for clustering within HLA-allele-positive subsets. Repertoires with fewer than 30,000 or more than 120,000 public chains, plus five repertoires with anomalous nucleotide sharing, were excluded from co-occurrence clustering. TCRdb obtained this table from immuneACCESS and retained in-frame rearrangements with V and J assigned. These tables miss some clones; where compared with another copy, unresolved V genes account for less than half of the shortfall, and the remainder is unexplained. The V and J calls and clone size were taken over from that table, and D and trimming were inferred from the DNA. For this sample the table gives some 140,000 clones, of which roughly 77% were detected only once. About 3.4% of the sample goes to the ten largest clones.

About this clone itself: Its cognate antigen has yet to be identified. One base away there is no much larger clone; base qualities are not given.

According to the germline V gene, CDR1 reads MRHNA and CDR2 reads SNTAGT. Cut back by 4 bases and 5 bases, the V and J ends lie 10 bases apart. Taken from cysteine to phenylalanine, the CDR3 has 13 residues. Left in the record is the CDR3 DNA by itself, 39 bases read in frame from the first base. The chain joins TRBV6-4 to TRBJ2-3; tentative D gene TRBD1, with 6 bases matching. The sequence came from a female donor in good health and CMV-seronegative. Sequenced: PBMCs. CDR3 sequence: CASSVQGKDTQYF. The DNA sequence follows: TGTGCCAGCAGTGTTCAGGGGAAAGATACGCAGTATTTT.